The 8 T cell receptor beta chains given below trace back to one sample, sequenced in a study of shared clonotypes between healthy human individuals. Using immunoSEQ multiplex PCR, the repertoire was profiled, and TCRdb retains in-frame clones only, with some absent. The sample has 100,000 to 130,000 clones; around 68% are singletons. The sequenced material came from memory CD8+ T cells sorted from blood. Subset given: CD45RO+ cells pooled with CCR7-negative TemRA cells. The receptors were sampled from a woman younger than 45 in good health.

The sample holds a few counts of this clone. V usage is TRBV6-4 and J usage is TRBJ2-2, with a possible D match to TRBD2 (5 bases). From germline, CDR1 is MRHNA and CDR2 SNTAGT. The CDR3 is 15 amino acids. V was clipped by 4 bases and J by 2 bases, with 11 bases between them. CDR3 amino acids: CASSAPGKNTGELFF. CDR3 nucleotides: TGTGCCAGCAGTGCCCCGGGGAAAAACACCGGGGAGCTGTTTTTT.

This clone came up once. The chain joins TRBV5-1 to TRBJ2-7; D remains ambiguous. V lost 0 bases to trimming and J lost 6 bases, with 13 bases between them. The germline V gene has CDR1 SGHRS and CDR2 YFSETQ. The CDR3 length is 14 residues. The CDR3 DNA reads as TGCGCCAGCAGCTTGGAAGGATTTGTCAGCGAGCAGTACTTC. Translating it yields CASSLEGFVSEQYF.

There are many counts of this clone. The rearrangement uses TRBV5-1 and TRBJ2-2; tentative D call: TRBD1 (6 bases). V was clipped by 10 bases and J by 2 bases, with 18 bases between them. The CDR3 runs 15 residues. Per germline, CDR1 SGHRS and CDR2 YFSETQ. The CDR3 DNA reads as TGCGCCCAGACCGACAGGAAATTTAACACCGGGGAGCTGTTTTTT. It encodes CAQTDRKFNTGELFF.

This CDR3 is CASIPGTAGGPYNEQFF. The CDR3 DNA reads TGTGCCAGCATTCCAGGGACAGCGGGAGGGCCGTACAATGAGCAGTTCTTC. This chain links TRBV2 with TRBJ2-1; 10 bases agree with TRBD2. The germline V gene has CDR1 SNHLY and CDR2 FYNNEI. CDR3 size: 17 residues. J gave up 4 bases and V 7 bases, and 13 bases lay outside the gene matches.

As regards this clone: Other DNA sequences of this sample code for an identical CDR3. V and J are TRBV19 and TRBJ1-5; weak D call: TRBD1 (6 bases). V lost 2 bases, J lost 0 bases, and 8 bases lay in between. The CDR3 consists of 15 residues. Germline V gene lookup returns CDR1 LNHDA and CDR2 SQIVND (reference sequence). CDR3 in DNA: TGTGCCAGTAGTATATGGGACACTAGCAATCAGCCCCAGCATTTT. The encoded protein is CASSIWDTSNQPQHF.

This clone turned up a few times. The chain employs TRBV5-1 and TRBJ2-7; 9 bases line up with TRBD1. V trimming: 0 bases; J trimming: 3 bases; junction bases outside the gene matches: 4. Germline loops: CDR1 SGHRS, CDR2 YFSETQ. The CDR3 has 15 amino acids. The CDR3 loop reads CASSLGDRDFYEQYF. The CDR3 DNA follows: TGCGCCAGCAGCTTGGGGGACAGGGACTTCTACGAGCAGTACTTC.

This clone was counted many times. The chain combines TRBV6-6 with TRBJ2-1; 8 positions match TRBD2. Germline CDR1 reads MNHNY; CDR2 reads SVGAGI (reference sequence). The CDR3 runs to 14 residues. Germline trimming cut 6 bases from V and 6 bases from J; bases unmatched to any gene: 7. Here the CDR3 reads CASSPGLEGNEQFF. CDR3 in DNA: TGTGCCAGCAGCCCGGGACTAGAAGGCAATGAGCAGTTCTTC.

J is TRBJ2-7 and V is TRBV9, with 7 positions matching TRBD1. Trimming at V came to 3 bases and at J to 2 bases, leaving 5 bases not matched to a gene. The CDR3 is 14 amino acids. The V gene's germline CDR1 is SGDLS and CDR2 YYNGEE. The CDR3 bases are TGTGCCAGCAGCGCTTGGGACAGTCCCTACGAGCAGTACTTC. It translates to CASSAWDSPYEQYF.